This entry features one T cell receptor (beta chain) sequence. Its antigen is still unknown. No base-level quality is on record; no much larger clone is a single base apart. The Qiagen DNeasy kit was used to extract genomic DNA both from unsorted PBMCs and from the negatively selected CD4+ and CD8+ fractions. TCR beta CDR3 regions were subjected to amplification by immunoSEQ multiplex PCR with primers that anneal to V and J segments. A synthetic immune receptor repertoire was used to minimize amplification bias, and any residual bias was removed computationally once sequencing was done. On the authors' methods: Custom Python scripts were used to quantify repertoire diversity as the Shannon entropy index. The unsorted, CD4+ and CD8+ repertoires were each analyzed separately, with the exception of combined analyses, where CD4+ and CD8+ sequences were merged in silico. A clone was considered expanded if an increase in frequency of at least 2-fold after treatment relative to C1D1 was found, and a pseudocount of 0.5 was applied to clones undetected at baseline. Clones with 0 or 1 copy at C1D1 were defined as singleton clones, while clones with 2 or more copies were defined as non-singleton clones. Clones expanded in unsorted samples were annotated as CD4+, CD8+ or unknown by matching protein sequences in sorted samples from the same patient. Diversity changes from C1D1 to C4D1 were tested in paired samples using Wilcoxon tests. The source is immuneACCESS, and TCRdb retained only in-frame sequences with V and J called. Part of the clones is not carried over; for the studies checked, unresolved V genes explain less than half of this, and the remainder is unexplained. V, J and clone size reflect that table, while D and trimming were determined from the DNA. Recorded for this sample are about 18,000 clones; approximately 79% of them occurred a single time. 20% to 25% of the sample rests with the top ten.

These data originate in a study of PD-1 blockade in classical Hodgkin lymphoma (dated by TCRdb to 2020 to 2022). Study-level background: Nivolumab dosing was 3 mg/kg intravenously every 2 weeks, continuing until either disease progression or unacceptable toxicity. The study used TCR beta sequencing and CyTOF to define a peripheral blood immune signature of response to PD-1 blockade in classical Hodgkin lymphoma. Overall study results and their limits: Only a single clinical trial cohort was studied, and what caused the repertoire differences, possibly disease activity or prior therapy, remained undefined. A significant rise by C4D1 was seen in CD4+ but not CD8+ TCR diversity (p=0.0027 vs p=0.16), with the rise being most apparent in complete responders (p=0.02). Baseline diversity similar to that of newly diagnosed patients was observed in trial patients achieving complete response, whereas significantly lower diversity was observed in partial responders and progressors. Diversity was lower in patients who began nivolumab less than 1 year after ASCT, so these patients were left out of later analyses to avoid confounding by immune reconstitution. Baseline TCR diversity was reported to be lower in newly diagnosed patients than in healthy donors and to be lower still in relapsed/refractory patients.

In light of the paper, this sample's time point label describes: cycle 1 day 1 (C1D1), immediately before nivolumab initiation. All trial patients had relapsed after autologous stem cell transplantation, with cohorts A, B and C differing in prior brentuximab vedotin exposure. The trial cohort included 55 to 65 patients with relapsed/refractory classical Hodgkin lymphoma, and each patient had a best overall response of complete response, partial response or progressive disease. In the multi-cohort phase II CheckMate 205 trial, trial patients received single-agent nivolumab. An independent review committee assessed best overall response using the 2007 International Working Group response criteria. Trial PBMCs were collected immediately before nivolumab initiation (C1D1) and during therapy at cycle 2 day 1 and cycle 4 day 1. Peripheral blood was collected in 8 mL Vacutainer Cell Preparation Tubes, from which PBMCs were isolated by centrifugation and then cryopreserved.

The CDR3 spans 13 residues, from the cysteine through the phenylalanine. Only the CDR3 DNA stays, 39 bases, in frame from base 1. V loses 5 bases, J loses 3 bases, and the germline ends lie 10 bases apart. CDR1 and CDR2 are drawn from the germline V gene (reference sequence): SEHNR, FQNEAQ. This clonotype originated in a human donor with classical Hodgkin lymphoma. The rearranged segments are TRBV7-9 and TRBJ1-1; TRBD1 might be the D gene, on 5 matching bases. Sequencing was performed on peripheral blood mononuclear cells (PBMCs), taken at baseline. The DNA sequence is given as TGTGCCAGCAGCGGGGAGACAGACACTGAAGCTTTCTTT. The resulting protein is CASSGETDTEAFF.